Below, one T cell receptor (beta chain) is given with its context. The data derive from a study of shared clonotypes between healthy human individuals. Each replicate PCR on the sorted subsets used approximately 200 ng DNA (around 30,000 T cell genomes). The data were produced by immunoSEQ multiplex PCR, yet TCRdb's version contains in-frame clones alone and is incomplete. The sample lists 2 million to 2.5 million clones, roughly 91% occurring once. V gave up 4 bases and J gave up 5 bases, with 18 bases separating them. The germline V gene encodes CDR1 LNHDA and CDR2 SQIVND (reference sequence). The CDR3 length is 16 residues. The naive CD8 population came from CD45RO-negative cells selected for CCR7, without terminally differentiated effector memory CD45RA+ cells.

The chain couples TRBV19 to TRBJ1-5; D is perhaps TRBD1 (5 bases). The sequenced sample consisted of naive CD8+ T cells from PBMCs. This TCR derives from a man between 18 and 29 years old in good health. Some clones in this sample may be carry-over from other donors' samples. The CDR3 spells CASSTRTPRADQPQHF. CDR3 coding DNA: TGTGCCAGTAGTACCCGCACCCCCAGGGCCGATCAGCCCCAGCATTTT.